This TCR beta chain is from a study of blood T cell repertoires in COVID-19. On the study more broadly: Collection of acute and convalescent COVID-19 samples took place in the United States, Italy and Spain. The cDNA or gDNA used as material had been derived from T cells, B-cell-depleted T cells, or PBMCs.

Per the study methods: For nucleated cells, counts were estimated from reference gene primer amplification. Assay: immunoSEQ multiplex PCR; the TCRdb copy retains only in-frame clones and omits some. V and J calls and clone size come straight from that table; D and trimming were deduced from the DNA. The repertoire has about 44,000 clones, roughly 90% of them found once; the top ten carry around 25%. V trimming: 4 bases; J trimming: 2 bases; junction bases outside the gene matches: 7. Per the germline V gene, CDR1 is SGDLS and CDR2 is YYNGEE. The CDR3 has 16 amino acids. This TCR was sampled from an elderly woman in a cohort sampled during active or convalescent COVID-19. Sequencing used peripheral blood. V is TRBV9 and J is TRBJ1-5, with TRBD1 identical over 9 bases. In DNA, the CDR3 is TGTGCCAGCAGCTCGGGACAGGGAGGGGGCAATCAGCCCCAGCATTTT. It specifies CASSSGQGGGNQPQHF.